The clone carrying this TCR beta chain has more than one count but fewer than ten. The data were obtained in a study of early T cells in non-severe SARS-CoV-2 infection. The CDR3 is made up of 14 amino acids. Germline CDR1 and CDR2: SGHAT and FQNNGV. Between the trimmed V and J ends, which lost 4 bases and 10 bases, there was a span of 17 bases. Using its own MiXCR run on the 5' RACE reads, TCRdb lists one record per CDR3 protein. The top ten hold under 4.5% of the sample, which has 98,000 or so distinct CDR3 sequences, roughly 12% seen once. The source of this sequence is an adult who was a healthcare worker with PCR-confirmed SARS-CoV-2 infection or an uninfected control (not recorded which). Sequencing used whole blood, obtained at baseline. This chain joins TRBV11-2 and TRBJ2-1, with D perhaps given as TRBD1 or TRBD2 (6 bases each). For the CDR3, the DNA is TGTGCCAGCAGCTGGGGGCGATTCGGGAGCGAGCAGTTCTTC. This gives the protein CASSWGRFGSEQFF.